One sample yielded the 28 T cell receptor beta chains listed below, sequenced in a study of spatial heterogeneity in lung cancer. TCRdb recomputed calls from the 5' RACE reads with MiXCR, one row per CDR3 protein. The sample holds about 120,000 distinct CDR3 sequences, 10% to 15% seen once. Time point described: blood at routine non-recurrence follow-up after resection. Tumor, nontumor lung or frozen PBMC supplied whole RNA that was sequenced unsorted. The material sequenced was PBMCs, taken at follow-up. These receptors all come from a male donor with early-stage non-small cell lung cancer.

This clonotype was counted at least ten times. The chain combines TRBV29-1 with TRBJ2-7; no clear D gene. Trimming pared 4 bases from V and 9 bases from J, leaving 16 bases between. The CDR3 totals 12 residues. Germline CDR1 and CDR2: SQVTM and ANQGSEA. CDR3 bases: TGCAGCGTTGTTCTTTCGCCAAGCTGGCAGTACTTC. Its translation is CSVVLSPSWQYF.

This clonotype has more than one count but fewer than ten. The chain combines TRBV5-1 with TRBJ1-5; a possible D gene is TRBD1 (5 bases). The CDR3 covers 14 residues. Germline CDR1 SGHRS, CDR2 YFSETQ. Trimming left V 4 bases short and J 4 bases short, with 12 bases between. CDR3 residues: CASSPGDRNQPQHF. The CDR3 coding sequence is TGCGCCAGCAGCCCTGGTGACAGAAATCAGCCCCAGCATTTT.

The V gene is TRBV4-1, the J gene TRBJ1-5; a possible D gene is TRBD1 (6 bases). Trimming shortened V by 10 bases and J by 4 bases, and 14 bases separated the two germline ends. This CDR3 contains 13 residues. Germline V gene lookup returns CDR1 MGHRA and CDR2 YSYEKL. CDR3 region: CATSMGANQPQHF. CDR3 coding DNA: TGCGCCACCTCTATGGGGGCAAATCAGCCCCAGCATTTT.

This clonotype was picked up many times. The J gene is TRBJ1-5, the V gene TRBV7-2; perhaps TRBD1 as D (6 bases). Trimming cost V 5 bases and J 0 bases, with 14 bases left between them. Germline CDR1 reads SGHTA; CDR2 reads FQGNSA. This CDR3 comprises 16 residues. The CDR3 sequence: CASSRTRGGSNQPQHF. CDR3 DNA sequence: TGTGCCAGCAGCCGGACCAGGGGCGGTAGCAATCAGCCCCAGCATTTT.

V usage is TRBV10-3 and J usage is TRBJ2-3, with 10 nucleotides matching TRBD2. CDR3 length: 15 residues. Germline assignment: CDR1 ENHRY and CDR2 SYGVKD. The V and J ends lost 6 bases and 2 bases, in that order; junction bases with no gene match: 5. The CDR3 nucleotides are TGTGCCATCAGCATTAGCGGGGGGAACACAGATACGCAGTATTTT. It yields the protein CAISISGGNTDTQYF.

V and J are TRBV27 and TRBJ1-4; D may be TRBD1 (5 bases). Germline V gives CDR1 MNHEY, CDR2 SMNVEV (reference sequence). V lost 6 bases, J lost 2 bases, and 7 bases lay in between. The CDR3 has 13 amino acids. CDR3 amino acids: CASRKGTNEKLFF. As DNA, the CDR3 is TGTGCCAGCAGGAAGGGGACTAATGAAAAACTGTTTTTT.

This clonotype was counted at least ten times. The J gene is TRBJ1-5, the V gene TRBV29-1; TRBD1 matches at 7 bases. Unmatched junction bases numbered 4, after V lost 7 bases and J lost 1 base. Germline loops: CDR1 SQVTM, CDR2 ANQGSEA. The CDR3 covers 13 residues. The CDR3 region is CSALTGSNQPQHF. In nucleotides, the CDR3 is TGCAGCGCCCTGACAGGGAGCAATCAGCCCCAGCATTTT.

The V call is TRBV7-9, the J call TRBJ2-7, with D unresolved. CDR1 is SEHNR and CDR2 is FQNEAQ in the germline V gene (reference sequence). The V and J ends lost 5 bases and 3 bases respectively, with 8 bases between them. This CDR3 has 12 amino acids. The CDR3 nucleotides are TGTGCCAGCAGCCCGATAGACTACGAGCAGTACTTC. Translated: CASSPIDYEQYF.

This rearrangement joins TRBV7-2 to TRBJ1-3; 9 nucleotides match TRBD1. V shed 4 bases and J 7 bases; nucleotides not matched to a gene: 5. The germline gives CDR1 SGHTA, CDR2 FQGNSA. The CDR3 length is 14 residues. The CDR3, as DNA: TGTGCCAGCAGCTCACCGGGACAGGGTAACACCATATATTTT. Protein: CASSSPGQGNTIYF.

This clonotype occurred many times. The rearrangement joins TRBV20-1 to TRBJ1-4, with D possibly matching TRBD1 (6 bases). The germline gives CDR1 DFQATT, CDR2 SNEGSKA (reference sequence). The CDR3 is 13 amino acids. The CDR3 reads CRVGGRSNEKLFF. The DNA of the CDR3 is TGCAGGGTAGGGGGACGGTCTAATGAAAAACTGTTTTTT.

The chain employs TRBV29-1 and TRBJ1-4; D is undetermined. Germline V CDR1 and CDR2: SQVTM, ANQGSEA. V shed 0 bases and J shed 0 bases, with 8 bases lying between them. This CDR3 has 15 residues. CDR3 DNA: TGCAGCGTTGAAGATCGACCGACAACTAATGAAAAACTGTTTTTT. This gives the protein CSVEDRPTTNEKLFF.

This clonotype has a handful of counts. The rearrangement joins TRBV6-2 or TRBV6-3 to TRBJ2-2, with 8 bases that match TRBD2. The CDR3 loop spans 16 amino acids. J was trimmed by 1 base and V by 3 bases; bases with no gene match: 4. The germline gives CDR1 MNHEY, CDR2 SVGEGT. This chain's CDR3 is CASSYQRGKNTGELFF. CDR3 bases: TGTGCCAGCAGTTATCAGCGGGGGAAGAACACCGGGGAGCTGTTTTTT.

V and J are TRBV20-1 and TRBJ2-3; D may be TRBD1 or TRBD2 (5 bases each). Germline V gene lookup returns CDR1 DFQATT and CDR2 SNEGSKA (reference sequence). The CDR3 is 16 amino acids. The V gene lost 8 bases and the J gene lost 0 bases, with 21 bases spanning the gap. The DNA of the CDR3 is TGCAGTACCATCGTAAAACGGGGCCGTAGCACAGATACGCAGTATTTT. It yields the protein CSTIVKRGRSTDTQYF.

This clonotype has at least ten counts. This sequence joins TRBV7-3 and TRBJ2-5, with 8 nucleotides matching TRBD2. CDR3 length: 13 amino acids. Germline V lookup: CDR1 SGHTA, CDR2 FQGTGA. The V gene end was trimmed by 5 bases and the J gene end by 4 bases; junction bases not matched to a gene: 3. This chain's CDR3 is CASSPSGGETQYF. CDR3 DNA sequence: TGTGCCAGCAGCCCCAGCGGGGGAGAGACCCAGTACTTC.

This clonotype was detected many times. The J gene is TRBJ2-7, the V gene TRBV5-1; D uncertain. Trimming took 4 bases from V and 1 from J, leaving 18 bases between them. This CDR3 is built from 16 residues. Germline CDR1 reads SGHRS; CDR2 reads YFSETQ. The CDR3 region has the DNA TGCGCCAGCAGCCCGGACGGCATGGCGTCATCCTACGAGCAGTACTTC. Its translation is CASSPDGMASSYEQYF.

In its sample, this clonotype was seen many times. The chain recombines TRBV6-6 with TRBJ1-5; D perhaps matches TRBD1 (6 bases). With 8 bases removed from V and 0 bases from J, the gap between germline ends came to 17 bases. This CDR3 has 16 residues. CDR1 and CDR2 (germline): MNHNY, SVGAGI (reference sequence). The CDR3 bases are TGTGCCAGCGGCGACAGGCGCCTGGATAGCAATCAGCCCCAGCATTTT. Protein product: CASGDRRLDSNQPQHF.

This rearrangement joins TRBV20-1 to TRBJ2-5; TRBD1 matches at 8 bases. V lost 6 bases to trimming and J lost 3 bases; unmatched junction nucleotides: 6. CDR1 and CDR2 (germline): DFQATT, SNEGSKA (reference sequence). The CDR3 has 13 amino acids. CDR3 amino acids: CSAPQGVEETQYF. The CDR3 DNA reads as TGCAGTGCGCCACAGGGGGTCGAAGAGACCCAGTACTTC.

This clonotype was seen only a few times. The chain combines TRBV9 with TRBJ2-5; possible D gene TRBD2, 6 bases. This CDR3 spans 16 amino acids. Germline values: CDR1 SGDLS, CDR2 YYNGEE. The ends were cut back, 0 bases at V and 1 base at J, with 13 bases in the middle. The CDR3 coding sequence is TGTGCCAGCAGCGTAGGGGGAGGTAATATCCAAGAGACCCAGTACTTC. Translated, it gives CASSVGGGNIQETQYF. Combining the CDR3 with reference TRBV9 and TRBJ2-5 gives the whole variable domain DSGVTQTPKHLITATGQRVTLRCSPRSGDLSVYWYQQSLDQGLQFLIQYYNGEERAKGNILERFSAQQFPDLHSELNLSSLELGDSALYFCASSVGGGNIQETQYFGPGTRLLVL.

This clonotype has only a few counts. The rearrangement joins TRBV25-1 to TRBJ1-6, with 9 positions matching TRBD1. The CDR3 is made up of 16 amino acids. With V trimmed by 2 bases and J by 8 bases, 7 bases remained unmatched. Per the germline V gene, CDR1 is MGHDK and CDR2 is SYGVNS. The CDR3, as DNA: TGTGCCAGCAGTGAAGGGGACAGGGCTCGGCATTCACCCCTCCACTTT. This translates into CASSEGDRARHSPLHF.

This chain joins TRBV12-3 or TRBV12-4 and TRBJ1-2; 7 bases align to TRBD1. CDR3 length: 13 amino acids. Losses at the gene ends were 6 bases for V and 2 bases for J; bases not matched to a gene: 3. The CDR3 DNA sequence: TGTGCCAGCAGCAAGACAGGGAACTATGGCTACACCTTC. Its translation: CASSKTGNYGYTF.

The chain uses TRBV7-9 and TRBJ2-3; D is possibly TRBD1 (5 bases). CDR1 is SEHNR and CDR2 is FQNEAQ in the germline V gene (reference sequence). CDR3 length: 19 residues. Trimming left V 4 bases short and J 0 bases short, with 23 bases between. The CDR3 protein is CASSSRSSQVSTSTDTQYF. CDR3 sequence (DNA): TGTGCCAGCAGCTCCCGAAGCTCACAGGTTTCAACTAGCACAGATACGCAGTATTTT.

This clonotype was counted only a few times. The rearrangement links TRBV4-2 to TRBJ1-1; 7 bases map to TRBD1. V shed 0 bases and J 10 bases; nucleotides not matched to a gene: 8. Germline CDR1 reads LGHNA; CDR2 reads YNFKEQ. The CDR3 consists of 14 residues. The CDR3 DNA reads TGTGCCAGCAGCCAAGATCTGGACAGGCTGACAGCTTTCTTT. It translates to CASSQDLDRLTAFF.

The chain combines TRBV24-1 with TRBJ1-5; tentative D call: TRBD1 (5 bases). Trimming stripped 7 bases from V and 4 bases from J, with 10 bases between. Germline assignment: CDR1 KGHDR and CDR2 SFDVKD. This CDR3 comprises 13 residues. The CDR3 is CATSTSGNQPQHF. CDR3 nucleotides: TGTGCCACCAGCACCTCAGGGAATCAGCCCCAGCATTTT.

V and J are TRBV20-1 and TRBJ2-7; 9 nucleotides agree with TRBD2. There are 17 residues in the CDR3. Germline-derived CDR1 and CDR2 are DFQATT and SNEGSKA (reference sequence). With V trimmed by 0 bases and J by 5 bases, 14 bases remained unmatched. The CDR3 DNA reads as TGCAGTGCTAGAGAGACTAGAGGAGCGGGGGGTTTCGACGAGCAGTACTTC. Translated, it gives CSARETRGAGGFDEQYF.

This clonotype was recorded many times. The rearrangement joins TRBV4-2 to TRBJ2-5; perhaps TRBD2 as D (6 bases). The V and J ends lost 1 base and 1 base respectively, with 7 bases between them. This CDR3 has 14 residues. Germline CDR1 and CDR2: LGHNA and YNFKEQ. CDR3 nucleotide sequence: TGTGCCAGCAGCCAAGGGACTACCCAAGAGACCCAGTACTTC. Translating it yields CASSQGTTQETQYF.

The chain combines TRBV12-3 or TRBV12-4 with TRBJ1-1, with D possibly matching TRBD1 (5 bases). The V end was cut by 7 bases, the J end by 5 bases, with 14 bases between. The CDR3 has 13 amino acids. CDR3 sequence (DNA): TGTGCCAGCATCCTGGGACGTAGAACTGAAGCTTTCTTT. Translated, it gives CASILGRRTEAFF.

This clonotype was counted ten times or more. The J gene is TRBJ2-6, the V gene TRBV5-4; TRBD1 matches at 8 bases. Germline CDR1 reads SGHNT; CDR2 reads YYREEE (reference sequence). The CDR3 has 15 amino acids. V trimming: 3 bases; J trimming: 2 bases; junction bases outside the gene matches: 1. Here the CDR3 DNA reads TGTGCCAGCAGCTCACAGGGGGCTGGGGCCAACGTCCTGACTTTC. Translating it yields CASSSQGAGANVLTF.

This clonotype was counted many times. The chain links TRBV24-1 to TRBJ1-2; 8 bases are shared with TRBD1. CDR1 and CDR2 (germline): KGHDR, SFDVKD. This CDR3 region has 14 residues. After removal of 4 bases from V and 5 bases from J, the junction contained 5 bases not matched to a gene. As DNA, the CDR3 is TGTGCCACCAGTGAACCAGGGGGCTTATATGGCTACACCTTC. Its translation: CATSEPGGLYGYTF.